This TCR beta chain was identified during a study of cytomegalovirus exposure and HLA in healthy donors (dated by TCRdb to the late 2010s). At the level of the whole study: According to an earlier analysis of a few hundred of the donors, 150 million to 200 million T cells yielded some 120 million unique TCR beta sequences and 250 to 350 Gb of sequence data. About 280 gigabases of sequencing data and around 85 million unique TCR sequences made up an early release that covered over 550 HLA-typed donors. Of the 350 to 450 genotyped donors, 81% were placed in the genetic ancestry cluster associated with self-reported Caucasian donors. The study was designed to test whether signatures of past pathogen exposure could be identified by cataloging public T cell receptors. The T cell repertoires of under 700 subjects were profiled by immunosequencing and related to cytomegalovirus serostatus. Besides the first cohort of 500 to 700 subjects, a separate validation cohort made up of about 120 different subjects was used. To predict cytomegalovirus infection status, the study combined high-throughput TCR immunosequencing, statistical association of individual TCRs with disease status, and machine learning. To study patterns of TCR occurrence, a later analysis re-analyzed previously published TCR beta repertoires from around 660 donors and added high-resolution HLA genotyping. The later analysis used no new phenotypic data to find candidate immune exposures, relying instead on TCR beta sequences and their occurrence across donors. An earlier analysis of around 640 of the donors used high-throughput TCR beta sequencing to judge whether each TCR beta V gene segment behaved as functional or pseudogenic. Donor age, sex, ethnicity and CMV serostatus were compiled alongside the repertoire data. In a later genetic analysis, genome-wide SNP genotypes for about 55% of the roughly 670 donors were used, and that subset was treated as a discovery cohort. Every discovery cohort repertoire had been produced on one sequencing platform. Class I and class II HLA loci were covered by the typing at four-digit resolution. Typing coverage differed by locus: A, B, C, DRB1 and DQB1 were typed in roughly 620-630 donors, DQA1 in 522, DPA1 in some 570, and DPB1 in around 440. Roughly 5 DR-DQ haplotypes were handled as single units for association and clustering, since linkage in the cohort was strong. Among around 400 genotyped donors of the cohort, an average of 235,054 unique TCR beta nucleotide sequences were sequenced per donor, roughly 18% of them non-productive. General conclusions and limits of the study: A later genetic analysis reported fewer N-insertions in productive TCRs among donors in an Asian-associated ancestry cluster than the roughly 670-donor mean. Linkage disequilibrium might explain the correlated functional status among segregating V segments, but an unknown experimental factor could not be ruled out. According to a later analysis, TCR association rates differed among HLA loci, with DRB1 alleles showing the most associated TCRs and HLA-C alleles showing the fewest. The authors suggested that the approach could potentially be extended to other disease states and immunological phenotypes. A few of the identified cytomegalovirus-associated TCR beta chains were confirmed in vitro to be specific for cytomegalovirus antigens. Sequencing depth was assumed to be roughly uniform across donors in the presence/absence analyses, though that assumption may not hold. In the study, 150 to 200 TCR beta chains were listed as associated with cytomegalovirus. At a false discovery rate of 0.05, a later analysis linked under 20,000 TCR beta sequences to specific HLA alleles. Only TCR beta chains were sequenced in this cohort, and the absence of alpha or paired-chain data limited detectable features. For the cohort, immune exposure information was limited to CMV serostatus. The sequencing pipeline was judged likely to have produced a cluster of highly shared sequence variants as a technical artifact. Because some donors lacked HLA typing at each locus, the association tests relied only on the typed subset. Strong co-occurrence of HLA alleles, especially DR and DQ, made assigning TCR associations to individual alleles difficult. While some public TCRs were present in many individuals, most TCR sequences turned up only very rarely across donors. In a later analysis, HLA-associated TCR beta chains were found to be more clonally expanded and to have lower generation probabilities than equally common non-associated chains. The classifier was reported to diagnose cytomegalovirus status with high specificity and sensitivity in both the original cohort and the validation cohort. According to a later analysis, most CMV-associated TCR beta chains appeared to be HLA-restricted, and the HLA associations seemed to be driven largely by CMV exposure. In a later analysis, several top co-occurrence clusters were reported to appear linked to parvovirus B19, influenza, CMV and Epstein-Barr virus. The earlier analysis of a few hundred of the donors excluded 15 to 20 rarely observed V segments, including chromosome 9 orphons, because counts were too low. Broadly in line with IMGT annotations, most TCR beta V segments showed up in productive rearrangements about 87% or about 30% of the time in an earlier analysis of under 700 of the donors. A further reported finding was that TCR beta sequences accurately predicted the HLA-A and HLA-B alleles for most subjects in the first cohort. V-gene and J-gene trimming of TCR beta chains was associated with a missense DCLRE1C variant in a later genetic analysis, and the association was replicated in an independent cohort.

Library preparation employed the immunoSEQ multiplex PCR assay. For the multiplex PCR, a mixture combining 60 forward primers for TCR Vbeta segments and 13 reverse primers for TCR Jbeta segments was used. Amplification of the CDR3 region of rearranged TCR beta genes was performed with a multiplex PCR assay on genomic DNA. The Illumina HiSeq System was used to sequence the amplified TCR beta libraries as 87-base-pair reads. The paper's processing steps were these. A later analysis counted about 76 million unique TCR beta chains across the 666 repertoires, and 10 million to 12 million of these chains were shared by at least two donors. To remove PCR and sequencing errors, raw reads were error-corrected and collapsed into unique sequences using a nearest-neighbor algorithm that merged closely related sequences. CDR3 sequences were aligned to IMGT reference sequences to assign V, D and J gene segments. For a sequence to be retained, a match of at least six nucleotides to both a V gene segment and a J gene segment was required. Rearrangements were classified as productive when the CDR3 lacked stop codons and remained in frame with V and J, and all other rearrangements were classified as non-productive. Following IMGT convention, CDR3 was defined as the stretch from the second conserved V-encoded cysteine up to the conserved J-encoded phenylalanine. The earlier analysis of some 540 of the donors excluded any sequence lacking an unambiguous match to a single V gene segment. An earlier analysis of around 600 of the donors classified V segments as functional when productive rearrangements were above 56.7% and as segregating when the standard deviation between donors was above 5%. A statistical classification framework was built for diagnosing cytomegalovirus status from the catalog of TCR beta chain sequences. V and J gene assignment, in a later analysis, came from comparing TCR nucleotide sequences with IMGT/GENE-DB human TR gene sequences. A later analysis assigned CDR3 sequences and most-parsimonious VDJ recombination scenarios with the TCRdist pipeline. A later analysis defined each TCR beta chain by its CDR3 amino acid sequence plus V-gene family, and excluded reads lacking a unique V-gene family. As a way to deal with suspected cross-contamination and a sequencing artifact, a later analysis dropped 592 nucleotide sequences that were highly shared and had low generation probability. In a later analysis, a clonal expansion index was calculated for each public chain from normalized within-repertoire ranks of inferred template counts. A later analysis computed generation probabilities with a VDJ recombination model fitted to out-of-frame rearrangements, and checked the results against IGoR. A later analysis scored TCR-TCR, TCR-HLA and TCR-CMV co-occurrence with hypergeometric tests, applying a repertoire-size bias correction to TCR pairs. A later analysis estimated false discovery rates by permuting HLA or CMV assignments 20 times. A later analysis grouped co-occurring TCRs with DBSCAN, adding TCRdist sequence similarity when clustering within HLA-allele-positive subsets. Repertoires with fewer than 30,000 or more than 120,000 public chains were left out of co-occurrence clustering, as were a handful of repertoires with anomalous nucleotide sharing. What TCRdb holds here is the immuneACCESS table cut down to in-frame rearrangements. Part of the clones is not present; checked against another copy, under half of the missing clones reflect an unresolved V gene, and the others are unexplained. That table is the source of V, J and clone size, and D and trimming were worked out from the DNA. The sample yields some 200,000 clones; about 80% were counted once. The biggest ten clones account for approximately 2.2% of the sample.

Note on this clone: This receptor's antigen is unknown. The record has no base qualities; no much larger clone is one base away.

In total, more than 500 healthy bone marrow donors made up the cohort. At the time of sampling, all cohort members were nominally healthy, though unrecorded immune exposures were likely present. The donor tested CMV seropositive and was one of the 289 seropositive cohort members. Every donor gave a peripheral blood sample, and the peripheral blood mononuclear cells from that sample were used for TCR beta sequencing. Genomic DNA extraction from the blood cell samples was performed with the Qiagen DNeasy Blood Extraction Kit. The sample consisted of PBMCs. This TCR was sampled from a woman aged 25 to 39 in good health and CMV-seropositive.

The CDR3 corresponds to CASMRQATNEKLFF. The DNA reads TGTGCCAGCATGCGACAGGCAACTAATGAAAAACTGTTTTTT. The rearrangement combines TRBV2 with TRBJ1-4; matching of 6 bases hints at TRBD1 as the D gene. From the cysteine through the phenylalanine, the CDR3 covers 14 amino acids. This entry keeps only the CDR3 DNA: 42 bases, framed from base 1. V sheds 7 bases and J sheds 0 bases, leaving 9 bases between their ends. Via the germline V gene, CDR1 is SNHLY and CDR2 FYNNEI.